Here is one TCR beta chain with its context. This CDR3 is built from 15 residues. V was cut by 3 bases and J by 5 bases, with 19 bases left in between. CDR1 and CDR2 from the germline V gene are SQVTM and ANQGSEA. The data were produced by immunoSEQ multiplex PCR, yet TCRdb's version contains in-frame clones alone and is incomplete. The profile shows around 140,000 clones, roughly 89% of them singletons. These data are taken from a study of T cell responses to AZD1222 COVID-19 vaccine. Second-dose intervals near 4 or 12 weeks were combined. Sequencing was performed on peripheral blood, taken 28 days after the second AZD1222 dose. The V gene is TRBV29-1, the J gene TRBJ2-5, with unresolved D. The sequence derives from an adult who received the AZD1222 COVID-19 vaccine. The CDR3 region is CSVDGSDGPGETQYF. The CDR3 nucleotides are TGCAGCGTTGATGGCTCCGACGGGCCAGGCGAGACCCAGTACTTC.